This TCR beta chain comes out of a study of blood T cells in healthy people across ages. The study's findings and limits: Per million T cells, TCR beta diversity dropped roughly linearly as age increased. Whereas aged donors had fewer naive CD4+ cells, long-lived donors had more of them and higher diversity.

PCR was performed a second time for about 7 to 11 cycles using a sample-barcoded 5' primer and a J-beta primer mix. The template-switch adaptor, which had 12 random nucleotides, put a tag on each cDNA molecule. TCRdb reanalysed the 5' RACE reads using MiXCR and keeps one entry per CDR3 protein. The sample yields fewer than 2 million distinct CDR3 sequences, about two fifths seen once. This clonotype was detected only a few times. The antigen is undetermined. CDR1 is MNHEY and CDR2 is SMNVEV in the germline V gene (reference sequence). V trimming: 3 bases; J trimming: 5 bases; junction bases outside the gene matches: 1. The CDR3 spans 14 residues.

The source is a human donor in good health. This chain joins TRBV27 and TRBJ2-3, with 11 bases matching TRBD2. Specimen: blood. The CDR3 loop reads CASSFLAGGDTQYF. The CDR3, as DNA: TGTGCCAGCAGTTTCCTAGCGGGAGGAGATACGCAGTATTTT.